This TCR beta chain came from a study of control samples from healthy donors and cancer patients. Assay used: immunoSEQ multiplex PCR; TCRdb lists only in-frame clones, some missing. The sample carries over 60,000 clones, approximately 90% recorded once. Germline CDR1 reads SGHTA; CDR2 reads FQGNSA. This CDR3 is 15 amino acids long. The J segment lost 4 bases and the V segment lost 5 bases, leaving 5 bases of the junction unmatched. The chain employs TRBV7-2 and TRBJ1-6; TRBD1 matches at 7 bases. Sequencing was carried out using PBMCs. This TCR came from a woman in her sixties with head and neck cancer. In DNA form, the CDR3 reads TGTGCCAGCAGCCTCGACAGGGCTTATAATTCACCCCTCCACTTT. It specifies CASSLDRAYNSPLHF.